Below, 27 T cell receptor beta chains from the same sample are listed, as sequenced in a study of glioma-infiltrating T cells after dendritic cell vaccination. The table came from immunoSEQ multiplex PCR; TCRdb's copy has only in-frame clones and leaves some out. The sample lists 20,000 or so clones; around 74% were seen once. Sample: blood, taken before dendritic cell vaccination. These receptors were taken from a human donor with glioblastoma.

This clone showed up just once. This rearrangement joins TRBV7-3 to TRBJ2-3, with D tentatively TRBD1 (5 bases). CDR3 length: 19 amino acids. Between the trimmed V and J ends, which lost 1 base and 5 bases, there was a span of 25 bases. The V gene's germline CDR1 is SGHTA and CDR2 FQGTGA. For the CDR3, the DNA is TGTGCCAGCAGCTTAAAGGGGTCCACTCACGTCAATCGGATAGATACGCAGTATTTT. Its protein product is CASSLKGSTHVNRIDTQYF.

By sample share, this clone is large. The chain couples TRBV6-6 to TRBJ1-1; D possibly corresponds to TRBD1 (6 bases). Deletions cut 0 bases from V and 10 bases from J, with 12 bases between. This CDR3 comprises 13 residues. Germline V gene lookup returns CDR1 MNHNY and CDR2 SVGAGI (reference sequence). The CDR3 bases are TGTGCCAGCAGTTACTCGGACAGCCCCGCAGCTTTCTTT. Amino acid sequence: CASSYSDSPAAFF.

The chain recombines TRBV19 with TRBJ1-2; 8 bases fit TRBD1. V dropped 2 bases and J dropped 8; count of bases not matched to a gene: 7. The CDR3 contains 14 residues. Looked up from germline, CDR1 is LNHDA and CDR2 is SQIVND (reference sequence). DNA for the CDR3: TGTGCCAGTAGTATAAGGTTCAGGGGGCAAGGCTACACCTTC. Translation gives CASSIRFRGQGYTF.

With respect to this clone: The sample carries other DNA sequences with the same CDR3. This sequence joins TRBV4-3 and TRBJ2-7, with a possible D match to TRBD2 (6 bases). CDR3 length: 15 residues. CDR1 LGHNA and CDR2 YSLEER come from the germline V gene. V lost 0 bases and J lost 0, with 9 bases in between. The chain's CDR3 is CASSQDRGSSYEQYF. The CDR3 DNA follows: TGCGCCAGCAGCCAAGATCGGGGGAGCTCCTACGAGCAGTACTTC.

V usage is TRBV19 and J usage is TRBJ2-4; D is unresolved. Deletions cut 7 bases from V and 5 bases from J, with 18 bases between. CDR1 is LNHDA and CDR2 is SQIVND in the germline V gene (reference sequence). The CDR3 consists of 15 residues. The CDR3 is CASTSRGIKENIQYF. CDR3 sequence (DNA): TGTGCCAGTACGTCGAGAGGCATAAAGGAAAACATTCAGTACTTC.

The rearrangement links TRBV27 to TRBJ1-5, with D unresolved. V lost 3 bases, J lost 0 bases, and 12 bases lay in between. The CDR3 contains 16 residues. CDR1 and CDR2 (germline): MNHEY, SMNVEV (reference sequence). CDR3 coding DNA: TGTGCCAGCAGTTTCCTTTCGGACTATAGCAATCAGCCCCAGCATTTT. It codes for CASSFLSDYSNQPQHF.

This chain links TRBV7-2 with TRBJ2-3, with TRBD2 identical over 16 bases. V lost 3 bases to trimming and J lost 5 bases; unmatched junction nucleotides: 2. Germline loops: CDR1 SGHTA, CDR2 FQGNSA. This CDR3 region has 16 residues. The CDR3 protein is CASSFGTSGRGDTQYF. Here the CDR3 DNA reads TGTGCCAGCAGCTTTGGGACTAGCGGGAGGGGAGATACGCAGTATTTT.

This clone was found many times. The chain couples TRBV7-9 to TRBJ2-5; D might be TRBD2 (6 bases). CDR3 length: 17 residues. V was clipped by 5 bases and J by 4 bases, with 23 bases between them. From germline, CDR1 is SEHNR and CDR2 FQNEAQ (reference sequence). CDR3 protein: CASSPAPPSREVETQYF. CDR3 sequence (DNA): TGTGCCAGCAGCCCCGCCCCTCCATCCAGGGAGGTAGAGACCCAGTACTTC.

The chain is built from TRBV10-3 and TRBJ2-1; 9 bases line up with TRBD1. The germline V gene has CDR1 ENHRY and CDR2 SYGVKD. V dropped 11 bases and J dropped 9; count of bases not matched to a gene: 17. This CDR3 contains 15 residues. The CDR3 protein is CASTSPGQGSSEQFF. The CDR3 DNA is TGTGCCTCAACTAGCCCCGGACAGGGGTCGAGTGAGCAGTTCTTC.

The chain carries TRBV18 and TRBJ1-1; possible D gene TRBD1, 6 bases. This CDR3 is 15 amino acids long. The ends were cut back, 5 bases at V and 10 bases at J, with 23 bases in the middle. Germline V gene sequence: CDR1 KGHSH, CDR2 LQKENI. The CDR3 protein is CASSTTWDTRVAAFF. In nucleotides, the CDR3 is TGTGCCAGCTCAACTACGTGGGACACCCGAGTGGCAGCTTTCTTT.

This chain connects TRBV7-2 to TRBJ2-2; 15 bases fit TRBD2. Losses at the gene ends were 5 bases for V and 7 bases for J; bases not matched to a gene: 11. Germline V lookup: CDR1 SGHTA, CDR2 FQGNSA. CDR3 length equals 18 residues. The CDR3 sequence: CASSQGLAGGPAGGELFF. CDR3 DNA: TGTGCCAGCAGCCAAGGACTAGCGGGAGGGCCTGCAGGCGGGGAGCTGTTTTTT.

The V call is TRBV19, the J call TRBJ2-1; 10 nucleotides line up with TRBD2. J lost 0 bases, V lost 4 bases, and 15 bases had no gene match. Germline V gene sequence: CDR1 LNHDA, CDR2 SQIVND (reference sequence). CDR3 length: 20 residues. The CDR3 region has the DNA TGTGCCAGTAGTACCTTACCGGGACTAGCGACCAAAAGCTCCTACAATGAGCAGTTCTTC. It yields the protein CASSTLPGLATKSSYNEQFF.

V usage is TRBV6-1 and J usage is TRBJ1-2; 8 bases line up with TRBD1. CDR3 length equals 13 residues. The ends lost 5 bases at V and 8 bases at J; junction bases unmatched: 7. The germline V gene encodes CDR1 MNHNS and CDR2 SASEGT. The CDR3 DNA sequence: TGTGCCAGCAGTCCTGTAGACAGGGGAGGCTACACCTTC. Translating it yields CASSPVDRGGYTF.

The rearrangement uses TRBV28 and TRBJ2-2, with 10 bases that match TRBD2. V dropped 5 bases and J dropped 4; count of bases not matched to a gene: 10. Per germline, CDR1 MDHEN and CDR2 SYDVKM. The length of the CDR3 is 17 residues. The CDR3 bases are TGTGCCAGCAGTCCCCCCCTAGCGGGAGTGAGCACCGGGGAGCTGTTTTTT. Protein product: CASSPPLAGVSTGELFF.

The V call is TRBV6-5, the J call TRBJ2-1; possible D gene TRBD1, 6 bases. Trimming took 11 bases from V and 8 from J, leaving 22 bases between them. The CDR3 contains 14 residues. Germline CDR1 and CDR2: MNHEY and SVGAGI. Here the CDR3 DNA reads TGTGCCGCCCGACCGCAGGGGCTGGACCATGAGCAGTTCTTC. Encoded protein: CAARPQGLDHEQFF.

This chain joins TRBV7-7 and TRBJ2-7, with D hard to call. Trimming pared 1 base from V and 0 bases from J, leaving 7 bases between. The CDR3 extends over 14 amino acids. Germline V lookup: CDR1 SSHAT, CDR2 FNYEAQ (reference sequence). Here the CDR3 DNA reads TGTGCCAGCAGCTTAGACACCTCCTCCTACGAGCAGTACTTC. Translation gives CASSLDTSSYEQYF.

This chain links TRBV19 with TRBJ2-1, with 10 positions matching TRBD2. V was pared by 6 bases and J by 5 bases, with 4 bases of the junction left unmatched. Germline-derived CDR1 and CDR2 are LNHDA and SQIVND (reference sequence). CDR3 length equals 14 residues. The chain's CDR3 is CASRVLAGNNEQFF. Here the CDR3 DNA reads TGTGCCAGTAGGGTACTAGCGGGAAACAATGAGCAGTTCTTC. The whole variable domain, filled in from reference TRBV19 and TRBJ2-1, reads DGGITQSPKYLFRKEGQNVTLSCEQNLNHDAMYWYRQDPGQGLRLIYYSQIVNDFQKGDIAEGYSVSREKKESFPLTVTSAQKNPTAFYLCASRVLAGNNEQFFGPGTRLTVL.

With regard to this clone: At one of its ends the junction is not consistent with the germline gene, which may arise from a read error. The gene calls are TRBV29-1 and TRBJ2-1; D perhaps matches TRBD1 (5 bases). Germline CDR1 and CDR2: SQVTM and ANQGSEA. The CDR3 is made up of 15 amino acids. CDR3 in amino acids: CGVEGYRGAYNEQFF. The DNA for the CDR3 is TGCGGCGTTGAAGGGTATAGGGGCGCCTACAATGAGCAGTTCTTC.

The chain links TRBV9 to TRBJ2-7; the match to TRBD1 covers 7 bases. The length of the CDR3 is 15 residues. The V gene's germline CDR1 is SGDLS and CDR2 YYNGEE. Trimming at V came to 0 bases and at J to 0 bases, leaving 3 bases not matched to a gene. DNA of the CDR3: TGTGCCAGCAGCGTAGGACAGGGCAACTCCTACGAGCAGTACTTC. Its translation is CASSVGQGNSYEQYF.

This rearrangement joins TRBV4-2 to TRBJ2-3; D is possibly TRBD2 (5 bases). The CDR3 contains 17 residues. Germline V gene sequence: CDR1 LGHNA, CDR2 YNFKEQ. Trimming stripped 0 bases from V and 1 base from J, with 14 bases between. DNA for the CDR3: TGTGCCAGCAGCCAAGAGGAGATTGGCGGGCGCACAGATACGCAGTATTTT. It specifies CASSQEEIGGRTDTQYF.

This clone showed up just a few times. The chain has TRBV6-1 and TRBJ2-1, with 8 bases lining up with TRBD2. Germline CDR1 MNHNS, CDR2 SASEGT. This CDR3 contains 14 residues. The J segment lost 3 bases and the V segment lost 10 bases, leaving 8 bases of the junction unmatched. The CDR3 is CATAGGPDYNEQFF. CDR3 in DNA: TGTGCCACCGCGGGGGGCCCTGACTACAATGAGCAGTTCTTC.

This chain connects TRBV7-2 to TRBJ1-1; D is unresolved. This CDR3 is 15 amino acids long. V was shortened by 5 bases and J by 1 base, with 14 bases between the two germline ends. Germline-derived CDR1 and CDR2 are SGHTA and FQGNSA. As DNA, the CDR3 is TGTGCCAGCAGCCCCCCGGGGAGGGAGAACACTGAAGCTTTCTTT. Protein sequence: CASSPPGRENTEAFF.

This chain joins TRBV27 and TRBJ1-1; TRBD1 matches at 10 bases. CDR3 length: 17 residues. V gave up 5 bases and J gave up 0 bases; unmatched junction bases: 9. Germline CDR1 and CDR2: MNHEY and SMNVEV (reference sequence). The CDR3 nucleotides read TGTGCCAGCAGTACGCCCGTGACAGGGGGCATGAACACTGAAGCTTTCTTT. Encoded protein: CASSTPVTGGMNTEAFF.

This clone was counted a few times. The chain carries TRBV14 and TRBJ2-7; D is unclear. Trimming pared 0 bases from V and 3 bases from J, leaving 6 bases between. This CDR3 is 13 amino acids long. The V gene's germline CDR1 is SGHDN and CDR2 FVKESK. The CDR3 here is CASSQDSVYEQYF. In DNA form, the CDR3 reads TGTGCCAGCAGCCAAGATTCAGTCTACGAGCAGTACTTC.

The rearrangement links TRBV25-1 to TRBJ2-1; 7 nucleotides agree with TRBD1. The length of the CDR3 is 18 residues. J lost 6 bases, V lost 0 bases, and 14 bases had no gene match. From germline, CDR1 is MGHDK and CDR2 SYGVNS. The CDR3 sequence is CASSEYPRQGVRSNEQFF. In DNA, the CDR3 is TGTGCCAGCAGTGAATATCCACGACAGGGTGTAAGGAGCAATGAGCAGTTCTTC.

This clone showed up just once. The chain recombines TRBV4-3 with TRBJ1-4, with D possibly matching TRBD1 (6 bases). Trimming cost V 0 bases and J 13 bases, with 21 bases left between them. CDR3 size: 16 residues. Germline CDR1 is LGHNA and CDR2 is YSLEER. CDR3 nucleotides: TGCGCCAGCAGCCAAGATCGGGGGGGCGGCCTAGGGAGACTGTTTTTT. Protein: CASSQDRGGGLGRLFF.

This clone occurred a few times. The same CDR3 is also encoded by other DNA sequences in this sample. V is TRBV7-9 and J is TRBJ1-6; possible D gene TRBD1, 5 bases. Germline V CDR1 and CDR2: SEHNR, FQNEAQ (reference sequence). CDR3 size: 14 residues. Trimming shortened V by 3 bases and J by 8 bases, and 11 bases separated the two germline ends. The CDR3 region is CASSLGPGDSPLHF. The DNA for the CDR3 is TGTGCCAGCAGCTTGGGACCGGGGGATTCACCCCTCCACTTT. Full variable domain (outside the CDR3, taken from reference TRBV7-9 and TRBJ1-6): DTGVSQNPRHKITKRGQNVTFRCDPISEHNRLYWYRQTLGQGPEFLTYFQNEAQLEKSRLLSDRFSAERPKGSFSTLEIQRTEQGDSAMYLCASSLGPGDSPLHFGNGTRLTVT.